These 2 T cell receptor beta chains share one sample of origin, sequenced in a study of blood T cell repertoires in COVID-19. Here immunoSEQ multiplex PCR was the method, and the copy in TCRdb shows in-frame clones only, minus some. The repertoire includes 200,000 to 300,000 clones, around 86% of them detected once, and approximately 1.8% sits in the top ten. The sequencing input was peripheral blood. These receptors came from a man aged 25 to 40 who had recovered from COVID-19.

V gene TRBV29-1 combines with J gene TRBJ1-1; possibly TRBD1 for D (6 bases). The CDR3 is 13 residues long. The V end was cut by 3 bases, the J end by 5 bases, with 13 bases between. Germline V gene sequence: CDR1 SQVTM, CDR2 ANQGSEA. The CDR3 protein is CSVDRARGTEAFF. The CDR3 region has the DNA TGCAGCGTTGATAGGGCCAGGGGAACTGAAGCTTTCTTT.

The genes are TRBV3-1 (or the pseudogene TRBV3-2) and TRBJ1-1; 7 positions match TRBD1. The CDR3 contains 14 residues. CDR1 is LGHDT and CDR2 is YNNKEL in the germline V gene (reference sequence). The V gene end was trimmed by 3 bases and the J gene end by 1 base; junction bases not matched to a gene: 2. For the CDR3, the DNA is TGTGCCAGCAGCCAGCGGGACAGGAACACTGAAGCTTTCTTT. Translating it yields CASSQRDRNTEAFF.